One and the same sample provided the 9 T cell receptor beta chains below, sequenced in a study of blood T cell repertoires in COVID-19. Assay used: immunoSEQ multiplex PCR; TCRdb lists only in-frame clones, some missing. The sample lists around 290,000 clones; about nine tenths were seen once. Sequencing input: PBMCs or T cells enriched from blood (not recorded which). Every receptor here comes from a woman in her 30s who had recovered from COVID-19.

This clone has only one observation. The CDR3 is CASSLFERNTEAFF. In DNA form, the CDR3 reads TGTGCCAGTAGCCTATTCGAGAGGAACACTGAAGCTTTCTTT. The chain joins TRBV19 to TRBJ1-1, with D unresolved. Per germline, CDR1 LNHDA and CDR2 SQIVND (reference sequence). The CDR3 consists of 14 residues. The germline V and J ends were trimmed by 6 bases and 1 base, with 12 bases remaining between them.

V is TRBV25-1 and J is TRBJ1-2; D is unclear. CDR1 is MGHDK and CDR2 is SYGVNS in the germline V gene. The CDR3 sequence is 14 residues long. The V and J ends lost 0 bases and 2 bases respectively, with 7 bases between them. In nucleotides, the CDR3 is TGTGCCAGCAGTGAATACGGAGGGAACTATGGCTACACCTTC. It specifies CASSEYGGNYGYTF.

DNA of the CDR3: TGCAGCGTCCGCAGGGGCGCTAGCGGGAGCCACAATGAGCAGTTCTTC. Residues: CSVRRGASGSHNEQFF. The chain recombines TRBV29-1 with TRBJ2-1, with 10 nucleotides matching TRBD2. Germline loops: CDR1 SQVTM, CDR2 ANQGSEA. The V gene end was trimmed by 6 bases and the J gene end by 5 bases; junction bases not matched to a gene: 13. The CDR3 length is 16 residues.

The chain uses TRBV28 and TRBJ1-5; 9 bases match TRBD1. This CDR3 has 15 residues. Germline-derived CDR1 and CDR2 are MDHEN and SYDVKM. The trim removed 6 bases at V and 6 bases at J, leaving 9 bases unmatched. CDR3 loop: CASSSRDREGQPQHF. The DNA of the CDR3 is TGTGCCAGCAGCAGCCGGGACAGGGAGGGTCAGCCCCAGCATTTT.

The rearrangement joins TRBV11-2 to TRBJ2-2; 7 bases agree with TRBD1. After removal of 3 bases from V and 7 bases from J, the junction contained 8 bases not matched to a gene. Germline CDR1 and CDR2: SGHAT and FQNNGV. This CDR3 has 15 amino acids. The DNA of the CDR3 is TGTGCCAGCAGCTTTAACAGGGGTGGTGGCGGGGAGCTGTTTTTT. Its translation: CASSFNRGGGGELFF.

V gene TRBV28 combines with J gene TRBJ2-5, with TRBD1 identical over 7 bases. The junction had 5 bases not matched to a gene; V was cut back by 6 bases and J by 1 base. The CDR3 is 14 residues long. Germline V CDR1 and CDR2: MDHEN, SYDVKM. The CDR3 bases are TGTGCCAGCAGACGACAGGGTTCCCAAGAGACCCAGTACTTC. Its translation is CASRRQGSQETQYF.

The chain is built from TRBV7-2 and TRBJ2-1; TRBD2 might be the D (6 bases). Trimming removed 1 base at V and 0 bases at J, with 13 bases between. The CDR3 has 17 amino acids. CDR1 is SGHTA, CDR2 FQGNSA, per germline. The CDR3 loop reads CASSLVVAARSYNEQFF. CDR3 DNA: TGTGCCAGCAGCTTAGTGGTAGCGGCACGCTCCTACAATGAGCAGTTCTTC.

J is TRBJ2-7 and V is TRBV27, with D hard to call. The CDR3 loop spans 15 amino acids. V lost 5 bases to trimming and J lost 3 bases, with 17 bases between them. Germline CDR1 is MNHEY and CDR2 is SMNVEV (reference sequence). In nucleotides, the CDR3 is TGTGCCAGCAGTCGCGAGCCTCCTCTTTTCTACGAGCAGTACTTC. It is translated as CASSREPPLFYEQYF.

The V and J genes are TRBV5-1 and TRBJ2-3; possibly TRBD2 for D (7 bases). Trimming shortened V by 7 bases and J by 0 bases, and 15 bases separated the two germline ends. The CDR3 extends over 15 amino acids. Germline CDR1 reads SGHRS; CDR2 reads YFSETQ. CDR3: CASGPGGSSTDTQYF. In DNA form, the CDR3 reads TGCGCCAGCGGGCCGGGGGGCTCTAGCACAGATACGCAGTATTTT.